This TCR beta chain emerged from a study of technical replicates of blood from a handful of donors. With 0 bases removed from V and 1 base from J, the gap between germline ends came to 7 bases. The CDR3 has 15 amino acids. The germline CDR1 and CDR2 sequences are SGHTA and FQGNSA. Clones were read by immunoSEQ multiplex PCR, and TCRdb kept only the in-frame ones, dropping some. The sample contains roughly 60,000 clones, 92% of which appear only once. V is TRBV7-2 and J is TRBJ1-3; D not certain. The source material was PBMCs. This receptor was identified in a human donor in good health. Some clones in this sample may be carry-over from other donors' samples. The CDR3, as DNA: TGTGCCAGCAGCTTAGCAGCGGATTCTGGAAACACCATATATTTT. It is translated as CASSLAADSGNTIYF.